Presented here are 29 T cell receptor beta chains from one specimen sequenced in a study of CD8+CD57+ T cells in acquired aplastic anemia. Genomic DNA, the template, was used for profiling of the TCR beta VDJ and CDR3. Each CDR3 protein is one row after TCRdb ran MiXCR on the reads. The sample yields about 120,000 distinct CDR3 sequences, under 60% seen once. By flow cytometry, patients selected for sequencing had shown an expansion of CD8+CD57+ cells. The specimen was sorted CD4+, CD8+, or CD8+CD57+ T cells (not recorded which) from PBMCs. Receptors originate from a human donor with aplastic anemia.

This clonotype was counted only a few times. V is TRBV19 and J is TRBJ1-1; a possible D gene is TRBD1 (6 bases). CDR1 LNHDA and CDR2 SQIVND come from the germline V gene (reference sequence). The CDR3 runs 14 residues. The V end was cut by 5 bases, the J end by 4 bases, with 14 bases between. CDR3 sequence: CASSPMGGGTEAFF. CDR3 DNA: TGTGCCAGTAGTCCCATGGGAGGGGGCACTGAAGCTTTCTTT.

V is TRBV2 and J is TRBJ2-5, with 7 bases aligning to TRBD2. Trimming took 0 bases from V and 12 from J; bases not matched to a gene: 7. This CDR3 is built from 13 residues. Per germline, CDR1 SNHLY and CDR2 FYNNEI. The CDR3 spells CASSEASGNPKYF. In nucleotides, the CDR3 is TGTGCCAGCAGTGAAGCCAGCGGGAACCCAAAGTACTTC. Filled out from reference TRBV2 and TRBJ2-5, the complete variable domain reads EPEVTQTPSHQVTQMGQEVILRCVPISNHLYFYWYRQILGQKVEFLVSFYNNEISEKSEIFDDQFSVERPDGSNFTLKIRSTKLEDSAMYFCASSEASGNPKYFGPGTRLLVL.

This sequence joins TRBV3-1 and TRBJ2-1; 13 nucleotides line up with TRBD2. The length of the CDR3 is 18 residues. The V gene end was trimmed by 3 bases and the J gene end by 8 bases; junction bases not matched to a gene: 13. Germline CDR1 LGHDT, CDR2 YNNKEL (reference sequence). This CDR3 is CASSQRRLAGGLFDEQFF. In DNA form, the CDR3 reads TGTGCCAGCAGCCAGAGGCGACTAGCGGGAGGTTTGTTCGATGAGCAGTTCTTC.

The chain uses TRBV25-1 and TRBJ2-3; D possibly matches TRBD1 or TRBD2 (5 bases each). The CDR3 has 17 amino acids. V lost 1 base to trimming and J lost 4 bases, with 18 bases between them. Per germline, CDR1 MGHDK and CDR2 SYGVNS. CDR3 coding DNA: TGTGCCAGCAGTGAATTCGAGGGACGGGGAGTCGCAGATACGCAGTATTTT. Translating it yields CASSEFEGRGVADTQYF.

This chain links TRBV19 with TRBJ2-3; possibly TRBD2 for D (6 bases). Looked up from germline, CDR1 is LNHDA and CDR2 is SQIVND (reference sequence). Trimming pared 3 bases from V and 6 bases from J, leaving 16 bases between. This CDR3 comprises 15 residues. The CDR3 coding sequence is TGTGCCAGTAGTATCGGCGGGGCCCGGCGGGATACGCAGTATTTT. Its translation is CASSIGGARRDTQYF.

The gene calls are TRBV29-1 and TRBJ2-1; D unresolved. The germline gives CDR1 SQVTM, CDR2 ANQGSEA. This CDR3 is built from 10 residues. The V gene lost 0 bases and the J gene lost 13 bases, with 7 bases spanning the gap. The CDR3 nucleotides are TGCAGCGTTGAAGAGTGGGGACAGTTCTTC. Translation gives CSVEEWGQFF.

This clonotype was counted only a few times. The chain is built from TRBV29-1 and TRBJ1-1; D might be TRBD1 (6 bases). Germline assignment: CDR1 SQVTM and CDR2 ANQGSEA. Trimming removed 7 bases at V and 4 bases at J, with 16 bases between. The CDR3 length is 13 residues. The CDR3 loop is CSGGQSLGTEAFF. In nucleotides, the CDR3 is TGCAGCGGTGGACAGTCCCTGGGCACTGAAGCTTTCTTT.

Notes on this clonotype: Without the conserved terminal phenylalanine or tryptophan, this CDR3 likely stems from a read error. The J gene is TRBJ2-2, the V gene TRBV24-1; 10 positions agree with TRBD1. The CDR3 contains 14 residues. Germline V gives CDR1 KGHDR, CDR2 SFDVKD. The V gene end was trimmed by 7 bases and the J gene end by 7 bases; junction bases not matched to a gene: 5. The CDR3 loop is CATRRGQGNGELFS. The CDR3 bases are TGTGCCACCAGAAGGGGACAGGGGAACGGGGAGCTGTTTTCT.

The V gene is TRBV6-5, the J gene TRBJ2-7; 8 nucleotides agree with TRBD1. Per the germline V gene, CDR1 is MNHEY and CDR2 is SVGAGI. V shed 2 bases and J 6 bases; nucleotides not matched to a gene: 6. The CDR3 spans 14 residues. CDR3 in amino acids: CASSYQGAGGEQYF. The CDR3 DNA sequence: TGTGCCAGCAGTTACCAGGGGGCCGGAGGCGAGCAGTACTTC.

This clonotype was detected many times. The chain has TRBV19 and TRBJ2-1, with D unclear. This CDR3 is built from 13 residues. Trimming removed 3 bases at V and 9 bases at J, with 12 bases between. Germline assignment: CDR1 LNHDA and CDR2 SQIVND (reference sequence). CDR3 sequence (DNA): TGTGCCAGTAGTATTACCGGACCCACTGAGCAGTTCTTC. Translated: CASSITGPTEQFF.

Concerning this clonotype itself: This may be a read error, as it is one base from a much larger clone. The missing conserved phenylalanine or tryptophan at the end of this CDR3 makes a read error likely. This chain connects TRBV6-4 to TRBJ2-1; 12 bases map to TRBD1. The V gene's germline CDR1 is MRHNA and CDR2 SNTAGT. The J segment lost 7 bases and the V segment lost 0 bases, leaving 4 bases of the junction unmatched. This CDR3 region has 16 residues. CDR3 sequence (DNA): TGTGCCAGCAGTGACTCAGCGGGACAGGGGGCTAATGAGCAGTTCTCC. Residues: CASSDSAGQGANEQFS.

This chain's CDR3 is CATSDRLGPQHF. The DNA for the CDR3 is TGTGCCACCAGTGACCGCTTGGGGCCCCAGCATTTT. This sequence joins TRBV24-1 and TRBJ1-5; no definite D call. V gave up 4 bases and J gave up 9 bases, with 9 bases separating them. Germline CDR1 is KGHDR and CDR2 is SFDVKD. The CDR3 consists of 12 residues.

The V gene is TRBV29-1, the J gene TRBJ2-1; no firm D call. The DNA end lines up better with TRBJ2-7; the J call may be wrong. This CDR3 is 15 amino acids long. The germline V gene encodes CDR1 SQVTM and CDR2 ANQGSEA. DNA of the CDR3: TGCAGCGTTGAATTGGGGTCGGTTGGTGGCAATGAGCAGTACTTC. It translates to CSVELGSVGGNEQYF.

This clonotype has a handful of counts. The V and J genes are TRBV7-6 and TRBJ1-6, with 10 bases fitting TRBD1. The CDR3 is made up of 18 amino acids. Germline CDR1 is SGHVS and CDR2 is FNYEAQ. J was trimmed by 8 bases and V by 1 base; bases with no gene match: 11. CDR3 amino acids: CASSLVAKTGGLDSPLHF. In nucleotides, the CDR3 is TGTGCCAGCAGCTTAGTCGCCAAGACAGGGGGCTTGGATTCACCCCTCCACTTT.

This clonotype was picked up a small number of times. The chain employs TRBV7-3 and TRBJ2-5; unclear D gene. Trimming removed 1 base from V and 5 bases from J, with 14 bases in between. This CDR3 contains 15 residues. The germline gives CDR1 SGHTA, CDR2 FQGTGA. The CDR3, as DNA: TGTGCCAGCAGCTTAATGGATATGGGTACCGAGACCCAGTACTTC. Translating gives CASSLMDMGTETQYF. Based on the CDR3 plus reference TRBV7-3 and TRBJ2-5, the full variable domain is GAGVSQTPSNKVTEKGKYVELRCDPISGHTALYWYRQSLGQGPEFLIYFQGTGAADDSGLPNDRFFAVRPEGSVSTLKIQRTERGDSAVYLCASSLMDMGTETQYFGPGTRLLVL.

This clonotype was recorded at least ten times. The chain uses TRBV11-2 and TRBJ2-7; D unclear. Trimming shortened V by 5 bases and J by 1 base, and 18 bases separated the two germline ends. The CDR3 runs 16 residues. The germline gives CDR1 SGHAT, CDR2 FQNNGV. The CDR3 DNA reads TGTGCCAGCAGCCTCTCGGTTACCGGCAATTCCTACGAGCAGTACTTC. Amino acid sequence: CASSLSVTGNSYEQYF. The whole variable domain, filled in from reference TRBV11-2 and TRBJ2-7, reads EAGVAQSPRYKIIEKRQSVAFWCNPISGHATLYWYQQILGQGPKLLIQFQNNGVVDDSQLPKDRFSAERLKGVDSTLKIQPAKLEDSAVYLCASSLSVTGNSYEQYFGPGTRLTVT.

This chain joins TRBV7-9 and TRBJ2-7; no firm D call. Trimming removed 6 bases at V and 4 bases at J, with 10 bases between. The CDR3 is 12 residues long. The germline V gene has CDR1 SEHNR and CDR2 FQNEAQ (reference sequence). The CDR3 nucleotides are TGTGCCAGCAGTATCCGGAATTACGAGCAGTACTTC. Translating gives CASSIRNYEQYF. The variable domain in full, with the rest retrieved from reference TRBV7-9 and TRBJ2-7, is DTGVSQNPRHKITKRGQNVTFRCDPISEHNRLYWYRQTLGQGPEFLTYFQNEAQLEKSRLLSDRFSAERPKGSFSTLEIQRTEQGDSAMYLCASSIRNYEQYFGPGTRLTVT.

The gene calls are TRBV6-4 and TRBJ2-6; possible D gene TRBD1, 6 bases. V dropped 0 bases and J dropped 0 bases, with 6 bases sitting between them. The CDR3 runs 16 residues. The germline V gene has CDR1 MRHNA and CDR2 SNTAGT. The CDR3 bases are TGTGCCAGCAGTGACTCGGACAGCTCTGGGGCCAACGTCCTGACTTTC. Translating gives CASSDSDSSGANVLTF.

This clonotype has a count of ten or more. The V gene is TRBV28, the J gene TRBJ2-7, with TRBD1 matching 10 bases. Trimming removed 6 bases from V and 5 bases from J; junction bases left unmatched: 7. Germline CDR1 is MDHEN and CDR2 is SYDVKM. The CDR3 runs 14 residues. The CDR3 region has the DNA TGTGCCAGCAGCCGTCCCGGGACAGGGGACGAGCAGTACTTC. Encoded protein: CASSRPGTGDEQYF.

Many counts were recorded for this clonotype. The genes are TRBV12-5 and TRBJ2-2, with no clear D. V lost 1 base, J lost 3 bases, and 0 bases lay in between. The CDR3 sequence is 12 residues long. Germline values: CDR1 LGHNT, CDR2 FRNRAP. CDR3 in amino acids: CASGLDTGELFF. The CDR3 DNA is TGTGCTAGTGGTTTGGACACCGGGGAGCTGTTTTTT.

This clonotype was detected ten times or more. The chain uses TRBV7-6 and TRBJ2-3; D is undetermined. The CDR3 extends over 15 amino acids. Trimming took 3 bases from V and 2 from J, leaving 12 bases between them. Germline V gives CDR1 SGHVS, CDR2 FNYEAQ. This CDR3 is CASSFDPGVTDTQYF. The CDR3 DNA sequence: TGTGCCAGCAGCTTTGATCCAGGAGTCACAGATACGCAGTATTTT.

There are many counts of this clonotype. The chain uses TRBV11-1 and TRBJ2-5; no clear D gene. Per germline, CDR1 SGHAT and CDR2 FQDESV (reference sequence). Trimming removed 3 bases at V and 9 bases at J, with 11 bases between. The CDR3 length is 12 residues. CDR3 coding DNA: TGTGCCAGCAGCTTCGGTCCTCGGGCCCAGTACTTC. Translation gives CASSFGPRAQYF.

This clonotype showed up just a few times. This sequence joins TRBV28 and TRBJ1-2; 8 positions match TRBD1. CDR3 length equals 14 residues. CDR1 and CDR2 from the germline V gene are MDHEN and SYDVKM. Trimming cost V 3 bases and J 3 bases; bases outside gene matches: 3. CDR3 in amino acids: CASSLLTGDYGYTF. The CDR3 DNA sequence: TGTGCCAGCAGTTTGCTGACAGGGGACTATGGCTACACCTTC.

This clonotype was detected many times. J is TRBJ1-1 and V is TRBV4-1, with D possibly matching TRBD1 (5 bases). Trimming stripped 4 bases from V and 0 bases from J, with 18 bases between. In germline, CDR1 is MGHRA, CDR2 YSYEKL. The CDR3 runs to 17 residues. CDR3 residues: CASSLQEMGPLNTEAFF. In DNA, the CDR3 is TGCGCCAGCAGCCTCCAGGAGATGGGACCGTTGAACACTGAAGCTTTCTTT.

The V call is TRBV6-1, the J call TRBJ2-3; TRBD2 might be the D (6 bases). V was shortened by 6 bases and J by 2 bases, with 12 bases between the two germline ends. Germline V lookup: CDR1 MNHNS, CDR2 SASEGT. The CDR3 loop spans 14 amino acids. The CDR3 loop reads CASSPQLATDTQYF. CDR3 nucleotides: TGTGCCAGCAGCCCTCAACTAGCCACAGATACGCAGTATTTT.

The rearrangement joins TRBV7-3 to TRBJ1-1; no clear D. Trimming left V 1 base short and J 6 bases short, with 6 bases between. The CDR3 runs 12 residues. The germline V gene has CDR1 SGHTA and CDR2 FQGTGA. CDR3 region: CASSLIGAEAFF. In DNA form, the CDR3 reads TGTGCCAGCAGCTTAATTGGCGCTGAAGCTTTCTTT. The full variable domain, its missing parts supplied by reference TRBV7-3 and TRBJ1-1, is GAGVSQTPSNKVTEKGKYVELRCDPISGHTALYWYRQSLGQGPEFLIYFQGTGAADDSGLPNDRFFAVRPEGSVSTLKIQRTERGDSAVYLCASSLIGAEAFFGQGTRLTVV.

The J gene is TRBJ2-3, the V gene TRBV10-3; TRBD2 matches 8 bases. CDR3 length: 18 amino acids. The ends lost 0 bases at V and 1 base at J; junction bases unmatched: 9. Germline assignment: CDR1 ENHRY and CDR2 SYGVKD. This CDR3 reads CAISESLRSGGGTDTQYF. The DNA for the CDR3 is TGTGCCATCAGTGAGTCCCTAAGAAGCGGGGGAGGCACAGATACGCAGTATTTT.

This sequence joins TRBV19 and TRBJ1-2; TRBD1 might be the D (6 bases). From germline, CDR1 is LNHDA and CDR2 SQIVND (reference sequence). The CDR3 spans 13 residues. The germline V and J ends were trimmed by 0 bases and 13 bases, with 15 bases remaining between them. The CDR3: CASSIDDSQGFTF. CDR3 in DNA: TGTGCCAGTAGTATAGACGACTCCCAGGGGTTCACCTTC.

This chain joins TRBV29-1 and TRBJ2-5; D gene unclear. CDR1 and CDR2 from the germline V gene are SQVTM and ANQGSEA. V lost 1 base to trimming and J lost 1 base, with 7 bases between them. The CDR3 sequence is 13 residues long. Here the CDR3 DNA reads TGCAGCGTTGAAGGGTCTAGCCAAGAGACCCAGTACTTC. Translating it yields CSVEGSSQETQYF.